This T cell receptor (beta chain) was obtained from a study of T cell responses to AZD1222 COVID-19 vaccine. Only in-frame clones appear in the TCRdb table, and some are missing; sequencing was by immunoSEQ multiplex PCR. Seen here are tens of thousands of clones, almost 90% observed once, and the top ten hold under 1.5%. Study outcomes and limitations: No repertoire was sampled before or during the peak T cell response, only after it. Two AZD1222 doses significantly raised spike-specific TCR breadth and depth over controls. At study baseline, merely five or six AZD1222 recipients were seropositive. Donors were chiefly white British, with a greater number of females, and clonal diversity was perhaps underestimated.

A word on this clone: Its specificity is not known.

Losses at the gene ends were 3 bases for V and 4 bases for J; bases not matched to a gene: 10. The CDR3 loop spans 16 amino acids. CDR1 and CDR2 (germline): KGHDR, SFDVKD. The origin of this receptor is an adult who received the AZD1222 COVID-19 vaccine. The input for sequencing was peripheral blood, taken 28 days after the second AZD1222 dose. The chain recombines TRBV24-1 with TRBJ2-5; 7 bases align to TRBD1. The CDR3 here is CATSDPQGISGETQYF. The CDR3 nucleotides are TGTGCCACCAGTGATCCACAGGGGATCTCGGGAGAGACCCAGTACTTC.